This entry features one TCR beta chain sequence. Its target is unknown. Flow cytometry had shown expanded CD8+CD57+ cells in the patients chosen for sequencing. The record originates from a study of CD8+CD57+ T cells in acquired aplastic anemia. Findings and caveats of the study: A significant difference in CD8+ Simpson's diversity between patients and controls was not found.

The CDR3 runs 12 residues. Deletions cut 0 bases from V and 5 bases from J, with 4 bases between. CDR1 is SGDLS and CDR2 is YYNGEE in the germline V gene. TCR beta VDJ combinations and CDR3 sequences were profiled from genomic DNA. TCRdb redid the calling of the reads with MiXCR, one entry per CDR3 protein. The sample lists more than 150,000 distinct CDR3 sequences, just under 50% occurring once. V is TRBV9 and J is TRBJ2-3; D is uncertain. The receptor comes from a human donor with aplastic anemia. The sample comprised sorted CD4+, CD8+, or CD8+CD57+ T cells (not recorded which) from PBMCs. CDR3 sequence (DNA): TGTGCCAGCAGCGTAGTTGGAGATACGCAGTATTTT. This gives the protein CASSVVGDTQYF.